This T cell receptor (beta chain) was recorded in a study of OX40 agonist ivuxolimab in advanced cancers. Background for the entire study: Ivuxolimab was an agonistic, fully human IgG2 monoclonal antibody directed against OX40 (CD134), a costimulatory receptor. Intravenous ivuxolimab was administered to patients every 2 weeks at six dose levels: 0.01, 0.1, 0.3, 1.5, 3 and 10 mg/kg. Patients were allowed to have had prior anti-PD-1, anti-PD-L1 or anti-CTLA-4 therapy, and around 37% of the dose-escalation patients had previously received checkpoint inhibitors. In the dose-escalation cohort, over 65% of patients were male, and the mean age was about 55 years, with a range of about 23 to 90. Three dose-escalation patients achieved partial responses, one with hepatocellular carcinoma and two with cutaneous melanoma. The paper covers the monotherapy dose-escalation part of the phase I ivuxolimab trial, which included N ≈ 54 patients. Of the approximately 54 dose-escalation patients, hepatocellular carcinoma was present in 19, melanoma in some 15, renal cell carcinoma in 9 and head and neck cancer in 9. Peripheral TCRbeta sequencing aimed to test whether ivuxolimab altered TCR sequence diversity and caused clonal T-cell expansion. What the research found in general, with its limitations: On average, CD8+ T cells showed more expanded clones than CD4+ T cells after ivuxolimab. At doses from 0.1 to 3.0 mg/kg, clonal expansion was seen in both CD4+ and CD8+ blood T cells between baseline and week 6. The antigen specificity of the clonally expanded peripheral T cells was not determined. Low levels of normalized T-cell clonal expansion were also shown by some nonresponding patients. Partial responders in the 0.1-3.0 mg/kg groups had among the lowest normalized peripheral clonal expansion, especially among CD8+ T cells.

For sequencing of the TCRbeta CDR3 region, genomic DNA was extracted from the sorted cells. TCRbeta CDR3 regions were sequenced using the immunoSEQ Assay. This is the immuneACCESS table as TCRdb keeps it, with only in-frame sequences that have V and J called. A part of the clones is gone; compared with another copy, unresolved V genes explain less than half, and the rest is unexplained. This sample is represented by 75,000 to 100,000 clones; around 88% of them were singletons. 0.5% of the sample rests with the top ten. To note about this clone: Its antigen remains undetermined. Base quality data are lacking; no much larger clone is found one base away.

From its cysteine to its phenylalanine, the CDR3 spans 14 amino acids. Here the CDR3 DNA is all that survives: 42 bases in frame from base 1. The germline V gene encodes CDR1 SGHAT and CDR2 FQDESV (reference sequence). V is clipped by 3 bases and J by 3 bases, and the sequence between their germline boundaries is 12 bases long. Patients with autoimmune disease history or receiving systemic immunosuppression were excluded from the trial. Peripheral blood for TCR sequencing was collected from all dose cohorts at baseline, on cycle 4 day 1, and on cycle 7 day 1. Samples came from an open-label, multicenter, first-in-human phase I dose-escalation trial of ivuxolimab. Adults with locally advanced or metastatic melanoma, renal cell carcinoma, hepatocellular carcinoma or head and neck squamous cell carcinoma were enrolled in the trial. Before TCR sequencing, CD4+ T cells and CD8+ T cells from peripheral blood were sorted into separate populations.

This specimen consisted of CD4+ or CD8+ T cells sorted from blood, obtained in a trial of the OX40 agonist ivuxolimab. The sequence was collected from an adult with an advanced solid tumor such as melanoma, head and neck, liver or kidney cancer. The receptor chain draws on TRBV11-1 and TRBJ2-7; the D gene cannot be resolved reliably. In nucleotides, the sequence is TGTGCCAGCAGCTTGGCCTCGGATTTCTACGAGCAGTACTTC. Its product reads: CASSLASDFYEQYF.